This entry lists 23 T cell receptor beta chains sequenced from one sample in a study of blood T cell repertoires in COVID-19. Some clones are missing from TCRdb's copy, which holds only in-frame ones; the method was immunoSEQ multiplex PCR. This sample has 230,000 or so clones; over 75% occur once, and the top ten carry roughly 5%. Source material: peripheral blood. These receptors came from a human donor in a cohort sampled during active COVID-19.

The V gene is TRBV6-2 or TRBV6-3, the J gene TRBJ1-2; D might be TRBD1 (6 bases). Germline CDR1 reads MNHEY; CDR2 reads SVGEGT. The CDR3 has 13 residues. The V end was cut by 2 bases, the J end by 5 bases, with 9 bases between. CDR3 sequence: CASSYTGTYGYTF. The CDR3 DNA follows: TGTGCCAGCAGTTACACAGGGACATATGGCTACACCTTC.

DNA for the CDR3: TGTGCCAGCAGTCCTGACAGGGGGCGAGAAGCTTTCTTT. This codes for CASSPDRGREAFF. This chain uses TRBV27 with TRBJ1-1, with 10 bases matching TRBD1. CDR3 length: 13 residues. V was pared by 5 bases and J by 8 bases, with 5 bases of the junction left unmatched. The V gene's germline CDR1 is MNHEY and CDR2 SMNVEV (reference sequence).

V is TRBV10-1 and J is TRBJ2-7; 10 bases map to TRBD1. Germline lookup yields CDR1 WNHNN and CDR2 SYGVQD (reference sequence). This CDR3 spans 15 amino acids. With 6 bases clipped from V and 5 bases from J, the junction kept 10 bases outside the gene matches. The DNA for the CDR3 is TGCGCCAGCAGCCTTTGGGGACAGGGGCTCGACGAGCAGTACTTC. Translation gives CASSLWGQGLDEQYF.

This clone was seen a handful of times. The chain combines TRBV2 with TRBJ2-7; 9 positions match TRBD1. CDR1 and CDR2 from the germline V gene are SNHLY and FYNNEI. The CDR3 covers 14 residues. V was pared by 5 bases and J by 3 bases, with 5 bases of the junction left unmatched. This CDR3 is CASSKQGAYYEQYF. The CDR3 bases are TGTGCCAGCAGTAAACAGGGGGCTTACTACGAGCAGTACTTC.

The V call is TRBV30, the J call TRBJ1-1; D possibly corresponds to TRBD1 (6 bases). The V end lost 3 bases, the J end lost 7 bases, and 12 bases lay between the germline ends. In germline, CDR1 is GTSNPN, CDR2 SVGIG (reference sequence). CDR3 length: 12 amino acids. The CDR3 coding sequence is TGTGCCTGGAGCGAGACAGGATTTGAAGCTTTCTTT. It codes for CAWSETGFEAFF.

The chain has TRBV10-2 and TRBJ2-7, with D maybe TRBD2 (6 bases). The CDR3 consists of 16 residues. Trimming stripped 8 bases from V and 2 bases from J, with 22 bases between. CDR1 and CDR2 (germline): WSHSY, SAAADI. CDR3 in DNA: TGCGCCAGCCCGCCCCAGCCGGGAGAGGGACCCTACGAGCAGTACTTC. Translation: CASPPQPGEGPYEQYF.

The chain uses TRBV28 and TRBJ2-3, with a weak D call TRBD2 (5 bases). Per the germline V gene, CDR1 is MDHEN and CDR2 is SYDVKM. This CDR3 is 15 amino acids long. V was pared by 2 bases and J by 1 base, with 10 bases between. CDR3 region: CASSLEGARTDTQYF. The CDR3 bases are TGTGCCAGCAGTTTAGAGGGAGCGCGCACAGATACGCAGTATTTT.

In its sample, this clone was seen a few times. The V gene is TRBV5-1, the J gene TRBJ2-1; 9 bases are shared with TRBD1. The length of the CDR3 is 14 residues. Germline CDR1 and CDR2: SGHRS and YFSETQ. The junction had 6 bases not matched to a gene; V was cut back by 3 bases and J by 8 bases. The CDR3 reads CASSSSTGGDEQFF. In DNA, the CDR3 is TGCGCCAGCAGCTCCTCTACAGGGGGCGATGAGCAGTTCTTC.

This clone showed up just a few times. V is TRBV6-5 and J is TRBJ1-2, with 7 bases matching TRBD1. Germline-derived CDR1 and CDR2 are MNHEY and SVGAGI. The CDR3 spans 15 residues. J gave up 4 bases and V 5 bases, and 10 bases lay outside the gene matches. The CDR3 sequence: CASSHPPDRPYGYTF. In DNA, the CDR3 is TGTGCCAGCAGTCACCCACCGGACAGGCCCTATGGCTACACCTTC.

In its sample, this clone was seen a few times. V and J are TRBV5-6 and TRBJ1-5; D possibly corresponds to TRBD1 (6 bases). This CDR3 region has 15 residues. Germline CDR1 reads SGHDT; CDR2 reads YYEEEE. The V and J ends lost 0 bases and 0 bases respectively, with 7 bases between them. Written as DNA, the CDR3 is TGTGCCAGCAGCTTGGGGGGGCTTAGCAATCAGCCCCAGCATTTT. Translation gives CASSLGGLSNQPQHF.

The genes are TRBV5-1 and TRBJ1-6; 8 bases line up with TRBD1. This CDR3 is built from 15 residues. Losses at the gene ends were 4 bases for V and 8 bases for J; bases not matched to a gene: 8. Germline V gene data show CDR1 as SGHRS and CDR2 as YFSETQ. The CDR3 nucleotides read TGCGCCAGCAGCCCCCCGACAGGGGCGCATTCACCCCTCCACTTT. Translation: CASSPPTGAHSPLHF.

Concerning this clone itself: Other nucleotide sequences in the sample specify the same CDR3. This rearrangement joins TRBV28 to TRBJ1-1; D gene unclear. The CDR3 totals 11 residues. Germline values: CDR1 MDHEN, CDR2 SYDVKM. V lost 3 bases and J lost 5, with 4 bases in between. The CDR3 nucleotides read TGTGCCAGCAGTTTGTCAACTGAAGCTTTCTTT. As protein: CASSLSTEAFF.

This clone came up a few times. The chain uses TRBV6-5 and TRBJ1-1, with TRBD1 matching 7 bases. Germline trimming cut 7 bases from V and 4 bases from J; bases unmatched to any gene: 12. The CDR3 has 15 residues. Looked up from germline, CDR1 is MNHEY and CDR2 is SVGAGI. Written as DNA, the CDR3 is TGTGCCAGCACCCCCCGACAGGGTAGTATCACTGAAGCTTTCTTT. Protein product: CASTPRQGSITEAFF.

The gene calls are TRBV18 and TRBJ1-1; 7 bases agree with TRBD1. V lost 0 bases and J lost 0; bases outside the gene matches: 1. Germline-derived CDR1 and CDR2 are KGHSH and LQKENI. The CDR3 length is 15 residues. In nucleotides, the CDR3 is TGTGCCAGCTCACCACCGACAGGGATGAACACTGAAGCTTTCTTT. Protein sequence: CASSPPTGMNTEAFF.

This chain uses TRBV19 with TRBJ2-6, with a tentative D call TRBD1 (5 bases). CDR3 size: 15 residues. The V end lost 6 bases, the J end lost 0 bases, and 9 bases lay between the germline ends. Germline CDR1 LNHDA, CDR2 SQIVND (reference sequence). The CDR3 nucleotides read TGTGCCAGTAGAGACAGAGCCTCTGGGGCCAACGTCCTGACTTTC. Its protein product is CASRDRASGANVLTF.

The V gene is TRBV28, the J gene TRBJ2-3; D might be TRBD1 (6 bases). The CDR3 sequence is 15 residues long. Per germline, CDR1 MDHEN and CDR2 SYDVKM. Trimming shortened V by 6 bases and J by 1 base, and 14 bases separated the two germline ends. CDR3 nucleotide sequence: TGTGCCAGCAGAACAAACAGGGTCGGCACAGATACGCAGTATTTT. Translating gives CASRTNRVGTDTQYF.

The V call is TRBV6-4, the J call TRBJ2-7, with D possibly being TRBD2 (6 bases). The CDR3 contains 14 residues. Trimming cost V 6 bases and J 1 base, with 13 bases left between them. Germline V gene data show CDR1 as MRHNA and CDR2 as SNTAGT. The CDR3 DNA is TGTGCCAGCAGCGCAGGGACTTTTTCCTACGAGCAGTACTTC. Residues: CASSAGTFSYEQYF.

The V and J genes are TRBV30 and TRBJ2-1, with 13 bases matching TRBD2. Germline CDR1 GTSNPN, CDR2 SVGIG (reference sequence). The trim removed 4 bases at V and 6 bases at J, leaving 6 bases unmatched. This CDR3 is 15 amino acids long. The CDR3 spells CAWNGLAGVSNEQFF. The CDR3 bases are TGTGCCTGGAATGGACTAGCGGGAGTATCCAATGAGCAGTTCTTC.

This chain links TRBV7-3 with TRBJ2-5; 12 bases are a match to TRBD1. The length of the CDR3 is 15 residues. V was pared by 5 bases and J by 4 bases, with 5 bases of the junction left unmatched. Germline CDR1 is SGHTA and CDR2 is FQGTGA. CDR3 coding DNA: TGTGCCAGCAGCAGGGGACAGGGGGCGAGAGAGACCCAGTACTTC. Its translation: CASSRGQGARETQYF. Complete variable domain (other parts from reference TRBV7-3 and TRBJ2-5): GAGVSQTPSNKVTEKGKYVELRCDPISGHTALYWYRQSLGQGPEFLIYFQGTGAADDSGLPNDRFFAVRPEGSVSTLKIQRTERGDSAVYLCASSRGQGARETQYFGPGTRLLVL.

The genes are TRBV11-2 and TRBJ2-7; 10 bases map to TRBD2. Germline V gene lookup returns CDR1 SGHAT and CDR2 FQNNGV. V was clipped by 0 bases and J by 7 bases; unmatched bases: 6. CDR3 length: 15 amino acids. For the CDR3, the DNA is TGTGCCAGCAGCTTAGATTACCTAGCGGGAGTTGAGCAGTACTTC. It specifies CASSLDYLAGVEQYF.

This chain joins TRBV6-4 and TRBJ2-7, with TRBD2 identical over 9 bases. Germline CDR1 reads MRHNA; CDR2 reads SNTAGT. J gave up 0 bases and V 5 bases, and 14 bases lay outside the gene matches. The CDR3 is 18 residues long. Written as DNA, the CDR3 is TGTGCCAGCAGTCGGCCACTAGCGGGCTCCCTGAGCTCCTACGAGCAGTACTTC. Encoded protein: CASSRPLAGSLSSYEQYF.

The V gene is TRBV6-1, the J gene TRBJ2-3; D unresolved. V shed 3 bases and J shed 1 base, with 8 bases lying between them. The CDR3 is made up of 14 amino acids. Germline V gives CDR1 MNHNS, CDR2 SASEGT. The CDR3 DNA follows: TGTGCCAGCAGTGAGGTCACGGGCACAGATACGCAGTATTTT. Translation gives CASSEVTGTDTQYF.

The chain uses TRBV2 and TRBJ2-1; D gene uncertain. Germline lookup yields CDR1 SNHLY and CDR2 FYNNEI. V lost 7 bases and J lost 9, with 10 bases in between. This CDR3 has 11 residues. The CDR3 sequence is CASTIGSEQFF. The CDR3 coding sequence is TGTGCCAGCACTATCGGTAGTGAGCAGTTCTTC.